What follows are 11 T cell receptor beta chains derived from one specimen sequenced in a study of cytomegalovirus exposure and HLA in healthy donors. The PCR used 60 Vbeta and 13 Jbeta primers. This table comes from immunoSEQ multiplex PCR, and its TCRdb copy is limited to in-frame clones, with some not included. The sample includes about 150,000 clones, more than 70% of them seen just once. The specimen sequenced was PBMCs. The receptors come from a man between 18 and 29 years old in good health and CMV-seropositive.

The V call is TRBV6-1, the J call TRBJ1-2, with no clear D. Germline V lookup: CDR1 MNHNS, CDR2 SASEGT. Trimming removed 4 bases from V and 3 bases from J, with 3 bases in between. The length of the CDR3 is 11 residues. The CDR3 DNA follows: TGTGCCAGCAGTGTAGACTATGGCTACACCTTC. The encoded protein is CASSVDYGYTF.

In its sample, this clone was seen a few times. The chain has TRBV29-1 and TRBJ1-2; D possibly corresponds to TRBD1 (6 bases). Germline loops: CDR1 SQVTM, CDR2 ANQGSEA. This CDR3 is built from 14 residues. V was pared by 0 bases and J by 8 bases, with 16 bases between. The CDR3 loop reads CSVEDLNRARGYTF. The CDR3 nucleotides read TGCAGCGTTGAAGATCTTAACAGGGCCCGCGGCTACACCTTC. Using reference TRBV29-1 and TRBJ1-2 for the parts outside the CDR3, the full variable domain is SAVISQKPSRDICQRGTSLTIQCQVDSQVTMMFWYRQQPGQSLTLIATANQGSEATYESGFVIDKFPISRPNLTFSTLTVSNMSPEDSSIYLCSVEDLNRARGYTFGSGTRLTVV.

The chain employs TRBV7-3 and TRBJ2-1; D is possibly TRBD1 (6 bases). The germline CDR1 and CDR2 sequences are SGHTA and FQGTGA. The CDR3 has 13 amino acids. V dropped 4 bases and J dropped 4 bases, with 8 bases sitting between them. CDR3 residues: CASSSDSYNEQFF. The CDR3 nucleotides are TGTGCCAGCAGCTCGGACAGTTACAATGAGCAGTTCTTC.

This clone came up a few times. This CDR3 is CASSVGDTNTIYF. CDR3 sequence (DNA): TGTGCCAGCAGCGTAGGGGACACTAACACCATATATTTT. This chain connects TRBV9 to TRBJ1-3, with D perhaps matching TRBD1 (6 bases). V dropped 0 bases and J dropped 7 bases, with 8 bases sitting between them. Germline loops: CDR1 SGDLS, CDR2 YYNGEE. The CDR3 consists of 13 residues.

The J gene is TRBJ1-2, the V gene TRBV5-1, with unresolved D. V shed 0 bases and J shed 6 bases, with 12 bases lying between them. Germline CDR1 reads SGHRS; CDR2 reads YFSETQ. The CDR3 extends over 14 amino acids. The CDR3 DNA reads TGCGCCAGCAGCTTGGAACCCCCGGTGAATGGCTACACCTTC. Protein: CASSLEPPVNGYTF. Full variable domain (missing parts from reference TRBV5-1 and TRBJ1-2): KAGVTQTPRYLIKTRGQQVTLSCSPISGHRSVSWYQQTPGQGLQFLFEYFSETQRNKGNFPGRFSGRQFSNSRSEMNVSTLELGDSALYLCASSLEPPVNGYTFGSGTRLTVV.

The V gene is TRBV30, the J gene TRBJ2-3; TRBD1 aligns across 9 bases. V lost 3 bases to trimming and J lost 2 bases; unmatched junction nucleotides: 6. The CDR3 loop spans 15 amino acids. Germline CDR1 is GTSNPN and CDR2 is SVGIG (reference sequence). CDR3 sequence reads: CAWRYRDRVTDTQYF. The CDR3 nucleotides read TGTGCCTGGAGATACCGGGACAGGGTCACAGATACGCAGTATTTT.

Of note for this clone: Other DNA sequences in the same sample also yield this CDR3. The rearrangement links TRBV30 to TRBJ1-1; D unresolved. Germline CDR1 and CDR2: GTSNPN and SVGIG (reference sequence). The CDR3 consists of 12 residues. V was pared by 6 bases and J by 4 bases, with 12 bases between. CDR3 DNA: TGTGCCTGTTCTGGATGGAGCACTGAAGCTTTCTTT. Protein sequence: CACSGWSTEAFF.

The J gene is TRBJ2-5, the V gene TRBV6-1; the D is unclear. With the DNA end fitting TRBJ2-7 better, the J assignment may be wrong. The CDR3 spans 13 residues. In germline, CDR1 is MNHNS, CDR2 SASEGT. Here the CDR3 reads CASSEAVVYEQYF. CDR3 DNA: TGTGCCAGCAGTGAAGCGGTCGTCTACGAGCAGTACTTC.

With regard to this clone: A read error may account for a junction end that differs from germline. The rearrangement links TRBV7-9 to TRBJ2-5, with TRBD2 identical over 9 bases. Germline V lookup: CDR1 SEHNR, CDR2 FQNEAQ (reference sequence). The CDR3 loop spans 18 amino acids. CDR3 nucleotides: TGTTCCAGCAGAAAGAGGGCCAGCGCGGGAGGGAGCGGTGTGACCCAGTACTTC. Amino acid sequence: CSSRKRASAGGSGVTQYF.

The rearrangement joins TRBV28 to TRBJ2-7; TRBD1 matches at 7 bases. Trimming took 10 bases from V and 5 from J; bases not matched to a gene: 11. The CDR3 sequence is 13 residues long. From germline, CDR1 is MDHEN and CDR2 SYDVKM. The CDR3 loop is CATLTRGLNEQYF. CDR3 bases: TGTGCCACCCTGACGAGGGGGCTAAACGAGCAGTACTTC.

The chain employs TRBV5-1 and TRBJ2-1; 11 nucleotides line up with TRBD2. Germline CDR1 and CDR2: SGHRS and YFSETQ. With 0 bases clipped from V and 3 bases from J, the junction kept 8 bases outside the gene matches. This CDR3 is 18 amino acids long. CDR3 sequence (DNA): TGCGCCAGCAGCTTGGCCGGGGCTAGCGGGAGGCGCTACAATGAGCAGTTCTTC. Amino acid sequence: CASSLAGASGRRYNEQFF.